The sequence of this T cell receptor beta chain was determined in a study of T cell responses to AZD1222 COVID-19 vaccine (dated by TCRdb to the early 2020s). With respect to the entire study: AZD1222 recipients whose second dose came at about 4 weeks and those whose second dose came at about 12 weeks were combined into one group, since spike-specific TCR depth and breadth did not differ between the two schedules. TCR sequencing covered over 230 trial participants: 200 to 220 given two doses of AZD1222 and about 26 given two doses of MenACWY control vaccine. Trial participants were enrolled into age subgroups of 18-55, 56-69 and 70-plus years, which contained approximately 150, 30 and 60 TCR-sequenced participants, respectively. Points the paper makes about the study in general: The 56-69-year group was small, and its depth increase did not reach significance, likely because of low power. Vaccine-associated CD4 TCRs spanned the whole spike protein, with dominant responses in regions 160-218 and 743-854. Spike-specific TCR breadth and depth rose significantly after two AZD1222 doses compared with day 0 and with MenACWY recipients. Participants were mostly white British and included more females than males, and it was suggested by the authors that clonal diversity may have been underestimated. No day 14 peak-response samples were available, so repertoires were characterized only after the peak T cell response. Nearly half of unique spike-specific TCRs reportedly recognized epitopes outside regions mutated in the B.1.351 and B.1.1.7 variants. Conclusions about previously exposed vaccinees are limited because only six or seven AZD1222 recipients were SARS-CoV-2 seropositive at baseline.

Read against the paper, the sample's time point label means: baseline before first vaccination. The vaccinee samples were drawn from two UK trials, COV001 and COV002, one of which was a single-blind randomized controlled phase 2/3 trial testing AZD1222 (ChAdOx1 nCoV-19) in healthy adults. For TCRbeta chain sequencing, PBMC samples from trial participants were taken at day 0 and at day 28 after the second dose. A word on this clone: The clone's antigen remains unknown. Base quality data are lacking; no much larger clone is found one base away.

Relative to germline, V is missing 5 bases and J is missing 7 bases, with 5 bases of the junction outside any gene match. The CDR3 holds 14 amino acids from the cysteine to the phenylalanine. CDR3 DNA is the only sequence kept; it has 42 bases, read in frame from the first base. CDR1 and CDR2 are read off the germline V gene as MNHEY and SVGEGT. The CDR3 regions of human TCRbeta chains were analyzed by immunosequencing. Regarding the original processing steps: Repertoire TCRs were checked for matches against a reference library of SARS-CoV-2-specific TCRs that had been generated using the MIRA antigen-specificity platform. Breadth was defined as the fraction of unique TCRs that were SARS-CoV-2-associated, and depth was defined as the fraction of total T cells that were SARS-CoV-2-associated. Using the MIRA data, each spike-specific TCR was mapped to the spike region that the TCR reacts to and placed in a CD4 or CD8 class. Log10-transformed breadth and depth values were compared by one-way ANOVA with Sidak's multiple comparisons tests. Here the immuneACCESS table is served through TCRdb, limited to in-frame sequences with V and J called. Missing clones are a known gap in these copies; in checked studies unresolved V genes cover under half, and the rest lacks a known reason. V and J calls and clone size come straight from that table; D and trimming were deduced from the DNA. This sample lists around 120,000 clones; about 90% were detected once. The ten largest clones take up approximately 10% of the sample.

The sequence derives from an adult in good health. The chain couples TRBV6-2 or TRBV6-3 to TRBJ1-4; 9 central nucleotides agree with TRBD1. Sequenced material: peripheral blood, taken on day 0 of AZD1222 vaccination. The nucleotides are TGTGCCAGCAGTCTGGACAGGGGAGGTGAAAAACTGTTTTTT. This encodes CASSLDRGGEKLFF.